This section outlines one TCR beta chain sequence together with its context. The junction had 12 bases not matched to a gene; V was cut back by 4 bases and J by 4 bases. The CDR3 is made up of 17 amino acids. From germline, CDR1 is SGHDN and CDR2 FVKESK. This specimen belongs to a study of blood T cell repertoires in COVID-19. In the study overall: Samples representing acute and convalescent COVID-19 were sourced from the United States, Italy and Spain.

Sequencing was performed with immunoSEQ multiplex PCR; in TCRdb, only in-frame clones are kept and a portion is missing. Altogether fewer than 180,000 clones are present, 75% to 90% being singletons, with the ten largest covering about 4.1%. This chain uses TRBV14 with TRBJ2-1; TRBD1 matches at 8 bases. Sequenced sample: peripheral blood. This clonotype was obtained from a woman aged 55-70 years with active or convalescent COVID-19. CDR3 sequence: CASSPGQGPFLYNEQFF. The CDR3 bases are TGTGCCAGCAGCCCCGGACAGGGCCCCTTCCTATACAATGAGCAGTTCTTC.